This TCR beta chain was observed in a study of T cells after yellow fever vaccination. The wider study: It was SMART-Seq v4 Ultra Low Input that prepared the fractions with low cell numbers.

Points from the study as a whole: Post-booster samples contained most primary-vaccination clones (about 96% CD4, 70% to 90% CD8). Secondary responses were weaker yet peaked faster, day 5 versus 15.

TCRdb processed the 5' RACE reads anew with MiXCR; each CDR3 protein has one entry. Here the sample spans about 350,000 distinct CDR3 sequences, around 12% being singletons. This clonotype was observed a few times. Its matching antigen is unknown. Trimming removed 1 base from V and 0 bases from J, with 10 bases in between. The CDR3 covers 17 residues. The rearrangement joins TRBV12-3 or TRBV12-4 to TRBJ1-6; D ambiguous. The material sequenced was CD4+ T cells sorted from PBMCs, taken 15 days after the yellow fever booster vaccination. The sequence was obtained from a man aged 18 to 35 who received the YFV17D yellow fever vaccine. This CDR3 is CASSLDDVSSYNSPLHF. In DNA, the CDR3 is TGTGCCAGCAGTTTAGACGACGTCAGCTCCTATAATTCACCCCTCCACTTT.